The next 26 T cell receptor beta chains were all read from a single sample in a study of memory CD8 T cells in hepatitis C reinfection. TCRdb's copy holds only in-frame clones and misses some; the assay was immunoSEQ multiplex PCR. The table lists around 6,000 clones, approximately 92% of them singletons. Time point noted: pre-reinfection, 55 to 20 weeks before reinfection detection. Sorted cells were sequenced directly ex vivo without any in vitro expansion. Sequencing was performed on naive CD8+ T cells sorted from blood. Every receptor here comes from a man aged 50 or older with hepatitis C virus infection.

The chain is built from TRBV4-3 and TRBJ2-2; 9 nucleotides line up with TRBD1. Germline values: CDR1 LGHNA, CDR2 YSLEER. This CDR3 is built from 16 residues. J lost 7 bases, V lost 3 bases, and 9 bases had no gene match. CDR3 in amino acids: CASSHQEQGAGGELFF. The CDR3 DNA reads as TGCGCCAGCAGCCACCAGGAACAGGGGGCGGGCGGGGAGCTGTTTTTT.

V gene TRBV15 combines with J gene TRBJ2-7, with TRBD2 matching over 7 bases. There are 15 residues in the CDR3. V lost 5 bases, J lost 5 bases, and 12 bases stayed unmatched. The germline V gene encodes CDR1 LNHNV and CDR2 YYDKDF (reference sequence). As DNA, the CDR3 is TGTGCCACCAGCCCCCTTCGGGGGGAGCGGGACGAGCAGTACTTC. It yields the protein CATSPLRGERDEQYF.

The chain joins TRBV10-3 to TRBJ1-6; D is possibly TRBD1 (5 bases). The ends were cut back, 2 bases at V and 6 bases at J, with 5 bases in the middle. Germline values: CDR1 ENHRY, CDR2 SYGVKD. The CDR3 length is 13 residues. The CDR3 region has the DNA TGTGCCATCAGTGAGGACAGTAATTCACCCCTCCACTTT. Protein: CAISEDSNSPLHF.

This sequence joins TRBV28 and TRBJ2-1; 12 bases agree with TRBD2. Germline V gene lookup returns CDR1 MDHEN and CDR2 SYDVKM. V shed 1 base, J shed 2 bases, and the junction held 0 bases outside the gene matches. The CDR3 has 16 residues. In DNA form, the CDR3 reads TGTGCCAGCAGTTTATCTAGCGGGAGGGCCTACAATGAGCAGTTCTTC. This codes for CASSLSSGRAYNEQFF.

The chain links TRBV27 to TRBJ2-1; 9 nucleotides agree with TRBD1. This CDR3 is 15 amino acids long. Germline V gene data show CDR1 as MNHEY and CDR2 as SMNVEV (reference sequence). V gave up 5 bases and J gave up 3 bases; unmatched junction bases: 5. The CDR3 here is CASSPQGAVYNEQFF. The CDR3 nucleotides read TGTGCCAGCAGTCCACAGGGGGCGGTCTACAATGAGCAGTTCTTC.

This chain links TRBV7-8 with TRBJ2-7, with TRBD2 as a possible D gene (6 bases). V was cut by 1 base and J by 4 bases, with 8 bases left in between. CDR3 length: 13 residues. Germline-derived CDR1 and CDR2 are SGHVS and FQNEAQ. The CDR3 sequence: CASSLGGGYEQYF. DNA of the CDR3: TGTGCCAGCAGCTTAGGGGGAGGATACGAGCAGTACTTC.

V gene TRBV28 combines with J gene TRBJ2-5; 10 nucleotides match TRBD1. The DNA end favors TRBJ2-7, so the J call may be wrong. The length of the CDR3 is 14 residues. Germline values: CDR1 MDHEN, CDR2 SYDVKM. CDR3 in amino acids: CASSPGTGVHEQYF. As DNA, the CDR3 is TGTGCCAGCAGTCCTGGGACAGGGGTCCACGAGCAGTACTTC.

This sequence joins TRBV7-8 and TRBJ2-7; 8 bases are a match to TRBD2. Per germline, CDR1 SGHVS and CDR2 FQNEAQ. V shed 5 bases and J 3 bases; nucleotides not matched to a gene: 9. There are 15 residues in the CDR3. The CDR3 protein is CASSPPAGGNYEQYF. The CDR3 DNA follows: TGTGCCAGCAGCCCCCCGGCGGGGGGTAACTACGAGCAGTACTTC. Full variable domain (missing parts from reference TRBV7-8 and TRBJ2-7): GAGVSQSPRYKVAKRGQDVALRCDPISGHVSLFWYQQALGQGPEFLTYFQNEAQLDKSGLPSDRFFAERPEGSVSTLKIQRTQQEDSAVYLCASSPPAGGNYEQYFGPGTRLTVT.

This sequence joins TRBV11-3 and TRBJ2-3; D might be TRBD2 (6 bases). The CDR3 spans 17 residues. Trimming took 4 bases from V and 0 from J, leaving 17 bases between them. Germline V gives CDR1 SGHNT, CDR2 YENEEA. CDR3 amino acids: CASSYLWGESSTDTQYF. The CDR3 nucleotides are TGTGCCAGCAGCTATCTCTGGGGGGAGTCGAGCACAGATACGCAGTATTTT.

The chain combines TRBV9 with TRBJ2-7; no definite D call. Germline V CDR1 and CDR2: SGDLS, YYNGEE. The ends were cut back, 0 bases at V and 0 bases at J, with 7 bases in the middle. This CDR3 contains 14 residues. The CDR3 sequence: CASSVVPSSYEQYF. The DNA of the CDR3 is TGTGCCAGCAGCGTAGTCCCGAGCTCCTACGAGCAGTACTTC.

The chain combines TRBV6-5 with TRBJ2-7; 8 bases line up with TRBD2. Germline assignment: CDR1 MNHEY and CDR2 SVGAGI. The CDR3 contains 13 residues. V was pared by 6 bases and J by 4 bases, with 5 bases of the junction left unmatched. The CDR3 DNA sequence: TGTGCCAGCAGACGGGAGGGCTGGTACGAGCAGTACTTC. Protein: CASRREGWYEQYF.

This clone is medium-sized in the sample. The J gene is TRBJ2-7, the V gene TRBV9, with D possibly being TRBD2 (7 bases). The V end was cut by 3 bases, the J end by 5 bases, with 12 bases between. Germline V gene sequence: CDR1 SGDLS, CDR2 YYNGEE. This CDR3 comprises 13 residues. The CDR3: CASSEGGVDEQYF. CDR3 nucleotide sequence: TGTGCCAGCAGCGAGGGGGGGGTCGACGAGCAGTACTTC.

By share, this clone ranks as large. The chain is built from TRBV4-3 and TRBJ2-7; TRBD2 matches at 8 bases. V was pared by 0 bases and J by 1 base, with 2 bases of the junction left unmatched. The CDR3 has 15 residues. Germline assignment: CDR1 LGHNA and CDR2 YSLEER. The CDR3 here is CASSQDPGGSYEQYF. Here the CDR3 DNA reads TGCGCCAGCAGCCAAGATCCGGGGGGGTCCTACGAGCAGTACTTC.

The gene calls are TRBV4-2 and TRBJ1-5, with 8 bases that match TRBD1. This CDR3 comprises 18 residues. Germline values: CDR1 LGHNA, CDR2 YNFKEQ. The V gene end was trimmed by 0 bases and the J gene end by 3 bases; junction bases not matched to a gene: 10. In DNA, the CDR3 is TGTGCCAGCAGCCAAGACGGAGGTTGGGACAGGACCAATCAGCCCCAGCATTTT. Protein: CASSQDGGWDRTNQPQHF.

The DNA of the CDR3 is TGCGCCAGCAGCGCGGAGCCAGTCTCCGGGGAGCTGTTTTTT. Its translation: CASSAEPVSGELFF. The chain carries TRBV4-1 and TRBJ2-2; no clear D. This CDR3 has 14 residues. The V gene's germline CDR1 is MGHRA and CDR2 YSYEKL. V was shortened by 5 bases and J by 6 bases, with 13 bases between the two germline ends.

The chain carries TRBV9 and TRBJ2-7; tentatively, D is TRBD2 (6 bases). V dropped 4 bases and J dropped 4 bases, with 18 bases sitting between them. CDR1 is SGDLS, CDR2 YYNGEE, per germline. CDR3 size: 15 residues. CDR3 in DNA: TGTGCCAGCAGCCCCTTCGGACTAACAACATACGAGCAGTACTTC. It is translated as CASSPFGLTTYEQYF.

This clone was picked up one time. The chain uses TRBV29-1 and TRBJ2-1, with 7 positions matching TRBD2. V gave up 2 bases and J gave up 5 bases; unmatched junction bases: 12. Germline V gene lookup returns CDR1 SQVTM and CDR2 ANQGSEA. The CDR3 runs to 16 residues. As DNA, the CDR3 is TGCAGCGTTGAACCTTCACCTAGCGGCGCTAACAATGAGCAGTTCTTC. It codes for CSVEPSPSGANNEQFF.

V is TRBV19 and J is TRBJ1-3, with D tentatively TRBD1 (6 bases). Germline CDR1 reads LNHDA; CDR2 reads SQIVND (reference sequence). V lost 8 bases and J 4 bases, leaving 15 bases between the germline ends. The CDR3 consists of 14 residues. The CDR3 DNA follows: TGTGCCAGTGTATTGGGGGCTGGCGGAAACACCATATATTTT. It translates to CASVLGAGGNTIYF.

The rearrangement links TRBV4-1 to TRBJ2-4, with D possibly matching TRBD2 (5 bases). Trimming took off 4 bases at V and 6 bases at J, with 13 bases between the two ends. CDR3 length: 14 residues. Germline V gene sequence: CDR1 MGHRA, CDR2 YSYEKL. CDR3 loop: CASSLSGGGNIQYF. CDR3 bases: TGCGCCAGCAGCCTCAGCGGCGGAGGAAACATTCAGTACTTC.

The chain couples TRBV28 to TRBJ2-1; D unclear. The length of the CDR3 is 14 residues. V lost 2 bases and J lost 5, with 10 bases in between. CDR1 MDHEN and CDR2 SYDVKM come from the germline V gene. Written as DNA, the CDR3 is TGTGCCAGCAGTTTAAGGAGTCAGAACAATGAGCAGTTCTTC. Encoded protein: CASSLRSQNNEQFF.

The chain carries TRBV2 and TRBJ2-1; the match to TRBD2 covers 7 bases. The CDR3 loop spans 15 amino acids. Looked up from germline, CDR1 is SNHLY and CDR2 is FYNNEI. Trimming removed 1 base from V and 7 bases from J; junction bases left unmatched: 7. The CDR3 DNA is TGTGCCAGCAGTGAAGACGCGGAGGGAGGGAATGAGCAGTTCTTC. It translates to CASSEDAEGGNEQFF. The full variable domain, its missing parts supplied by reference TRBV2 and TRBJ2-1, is EPEVTQTPSHQVTQMGQEVILRCVPISNHLYFYWYRQILGQKVEFLVSFYNNEISEKSEIFDDQFSVERPDGSNFTLKIRSTKLEDSAMYFCASSEDAEGGNEQFFGPGTRLTVL.

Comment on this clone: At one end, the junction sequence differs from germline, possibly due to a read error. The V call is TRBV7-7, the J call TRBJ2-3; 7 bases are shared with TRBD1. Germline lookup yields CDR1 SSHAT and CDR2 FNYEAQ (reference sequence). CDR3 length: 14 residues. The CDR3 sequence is CASSLGQGTDTQYF. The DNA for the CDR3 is TGTGCTAGCAGCTTAGGACAGGGCACAGATACGCAGTATTTT.

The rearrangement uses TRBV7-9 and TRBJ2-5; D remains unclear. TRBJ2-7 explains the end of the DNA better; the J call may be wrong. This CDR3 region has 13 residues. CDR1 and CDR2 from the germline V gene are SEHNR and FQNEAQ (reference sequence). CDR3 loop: CASSHPVTYEQYF. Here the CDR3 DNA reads TGTGCCAGCAGTCACCCCGTCACCTACGAGCAGTACTTC.

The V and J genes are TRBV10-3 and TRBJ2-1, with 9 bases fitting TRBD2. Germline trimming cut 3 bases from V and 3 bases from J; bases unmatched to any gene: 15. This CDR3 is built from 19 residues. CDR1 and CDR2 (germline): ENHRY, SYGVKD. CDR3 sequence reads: CAISEPRTSPSGIYNEQFF. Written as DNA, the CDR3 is TGTGCCATCAGTGAACCTCGAACTAGTCCTAGCGGGATCTACAATGAGCAGTTCTTC.

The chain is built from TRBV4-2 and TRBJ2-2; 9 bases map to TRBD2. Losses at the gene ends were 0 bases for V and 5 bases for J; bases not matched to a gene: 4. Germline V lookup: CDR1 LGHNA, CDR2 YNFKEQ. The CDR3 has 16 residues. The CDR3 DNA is TGTGCCAGCAGCCAAGATAGACTAGCGGAGACCGGGGAGCTGTTTTTT. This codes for CASSQDRLAETGELFF.

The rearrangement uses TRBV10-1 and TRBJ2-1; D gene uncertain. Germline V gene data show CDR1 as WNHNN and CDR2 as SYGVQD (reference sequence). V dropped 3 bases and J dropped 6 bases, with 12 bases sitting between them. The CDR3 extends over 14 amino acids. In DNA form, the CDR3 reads TGCGCCAGCAGTGATCAGACTGCCGCCAATGAGCAGTTCTTC. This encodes CASSDQTAANEQFF.